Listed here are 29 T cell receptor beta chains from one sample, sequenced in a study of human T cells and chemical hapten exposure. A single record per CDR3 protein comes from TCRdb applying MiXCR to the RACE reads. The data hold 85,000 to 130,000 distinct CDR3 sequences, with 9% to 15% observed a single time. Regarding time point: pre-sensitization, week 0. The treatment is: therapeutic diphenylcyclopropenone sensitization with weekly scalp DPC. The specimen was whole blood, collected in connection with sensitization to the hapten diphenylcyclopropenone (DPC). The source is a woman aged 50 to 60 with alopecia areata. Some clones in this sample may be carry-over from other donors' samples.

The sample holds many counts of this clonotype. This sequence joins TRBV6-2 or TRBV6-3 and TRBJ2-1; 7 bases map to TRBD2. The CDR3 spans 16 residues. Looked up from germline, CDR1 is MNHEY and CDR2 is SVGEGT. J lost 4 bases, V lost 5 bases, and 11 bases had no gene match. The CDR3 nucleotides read TGTGCCAGCAGTACCCGTGTCGGGCGGGGGTACAATGAGCAGTTCTTC. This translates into CASSTRVGRGYNEQFF.

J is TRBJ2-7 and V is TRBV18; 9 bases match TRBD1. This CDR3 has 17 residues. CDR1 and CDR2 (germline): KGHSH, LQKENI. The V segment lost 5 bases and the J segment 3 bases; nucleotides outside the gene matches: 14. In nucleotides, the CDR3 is TGTGCCAGCTCATCTTTTTCCAGCGGGACAGGGCTCTACGAGCAGTACTTC. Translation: CASSSFSSGTGLYEQYF. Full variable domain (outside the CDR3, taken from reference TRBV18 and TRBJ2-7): NAGVMQNPRHLVRRRGQEARLRCSPMKGHSHVYWYRQLPEEGLKFMVYLQKENIIDESGMPKERFSAEFPKEGPSILRIQQVVRGDSAAYFCASSSFSSGTGLYEQYFGPGTRLTVT.

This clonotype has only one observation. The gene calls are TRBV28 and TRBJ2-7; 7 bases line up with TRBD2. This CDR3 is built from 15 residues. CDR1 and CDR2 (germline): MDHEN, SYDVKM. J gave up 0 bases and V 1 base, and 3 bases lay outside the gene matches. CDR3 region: CASSLFASGSYEQYF. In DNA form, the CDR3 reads TGTGCCAGCAGTTTATTTGCTAGCGGCTCCTACGAGCAGTACTTC.

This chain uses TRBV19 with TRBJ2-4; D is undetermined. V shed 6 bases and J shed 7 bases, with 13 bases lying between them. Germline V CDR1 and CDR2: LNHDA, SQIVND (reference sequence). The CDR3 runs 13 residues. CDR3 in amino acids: CASSNDRRNIQYF. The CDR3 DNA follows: TGTGCCAGTAGCAACGACCGACGGAACATTCAGTACTTC.

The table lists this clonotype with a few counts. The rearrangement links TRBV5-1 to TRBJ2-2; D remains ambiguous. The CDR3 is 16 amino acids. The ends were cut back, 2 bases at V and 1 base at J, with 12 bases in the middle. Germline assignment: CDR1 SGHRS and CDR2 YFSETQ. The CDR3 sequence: CASSFGPLRNTGELFF. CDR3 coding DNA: TGCGCCAGCAGCTTTGGACCCCTCAGGAACACCGGGGAGCTGTTTTTT.

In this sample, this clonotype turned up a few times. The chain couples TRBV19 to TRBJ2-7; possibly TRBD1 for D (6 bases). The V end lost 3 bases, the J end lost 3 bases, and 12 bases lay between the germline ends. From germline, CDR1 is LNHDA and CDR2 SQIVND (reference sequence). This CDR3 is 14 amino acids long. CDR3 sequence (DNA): TGTGCCAGTAGTATGGCAGGGGTGCTCTACGAGCAGTACTTC. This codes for CASSMAGVLYEQYF.

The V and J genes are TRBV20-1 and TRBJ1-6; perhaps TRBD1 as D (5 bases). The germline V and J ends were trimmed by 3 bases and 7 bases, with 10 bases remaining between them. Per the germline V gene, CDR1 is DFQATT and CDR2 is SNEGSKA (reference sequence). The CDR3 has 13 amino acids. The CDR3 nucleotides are TGCAGTGCTAGCGGGGGAGGCAATTCACCCCTCCACTTT. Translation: CSASGGGNSPLHF.

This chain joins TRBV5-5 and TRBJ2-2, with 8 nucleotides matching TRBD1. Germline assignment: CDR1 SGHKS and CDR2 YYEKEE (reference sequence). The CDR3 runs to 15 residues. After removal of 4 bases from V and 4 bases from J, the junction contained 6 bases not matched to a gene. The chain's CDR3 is CASSQDRDFTGELFF. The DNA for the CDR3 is TGTGCCAGCAGCCAGGACAGGGATTTCACCGGGGAGCTGTTTTTT.

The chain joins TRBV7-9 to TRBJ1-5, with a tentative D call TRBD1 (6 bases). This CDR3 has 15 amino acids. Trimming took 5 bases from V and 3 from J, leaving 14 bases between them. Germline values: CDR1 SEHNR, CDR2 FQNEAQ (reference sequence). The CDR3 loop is CASSAPGHTNQPQHF. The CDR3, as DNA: TGTGCCAGCAGCGCACCGGGACACACCAATCAGCCCCAGCATTTT.

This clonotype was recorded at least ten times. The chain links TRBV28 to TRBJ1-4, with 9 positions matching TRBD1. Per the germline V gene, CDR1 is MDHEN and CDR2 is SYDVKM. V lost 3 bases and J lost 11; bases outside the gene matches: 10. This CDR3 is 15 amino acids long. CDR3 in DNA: TGTGCCAGCAGTTTTATTTTCGGACAGGGGTTGAAACTGTTTTTT. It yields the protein CASSFIFGQGLKLFF.

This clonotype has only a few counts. The CDR3 bases are TGTGCCAGCAGTTACGGACAGGCTGTTAGCAATCAGCCCCAGCATTTT. Encoded protein: CASSYGQAVSNQPQHF. The chain employs TRBV6-2 or TRBV6-3 and TRBJ1-5; 7 bases line up with TRBD1. The V gene end was trimmed by 2 bases and the J gene end by 0 bases; junction bases not matched to a gene: 4. This CDR3 contains 16 residues. The germline gives CDR1 MNHEY, CDR2 SVGEGT.

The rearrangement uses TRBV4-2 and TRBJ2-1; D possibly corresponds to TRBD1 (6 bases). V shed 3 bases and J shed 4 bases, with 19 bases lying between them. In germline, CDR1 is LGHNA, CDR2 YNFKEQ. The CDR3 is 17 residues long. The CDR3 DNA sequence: TGTGCCAGCAGCCAGCCCACAGGGAAGGTGGGTTACAATGAGCAGTTCTTC. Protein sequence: CASSQPTGKVGYNEQFF.

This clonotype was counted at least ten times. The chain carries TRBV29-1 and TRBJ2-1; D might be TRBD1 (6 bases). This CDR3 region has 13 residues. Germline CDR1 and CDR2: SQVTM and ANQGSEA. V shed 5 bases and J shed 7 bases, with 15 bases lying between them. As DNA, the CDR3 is TGCAGCGTTACAGGGTTGAGGAGGAATGAGCAGTTCTTC. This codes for CSVTGLRRNEQFF.

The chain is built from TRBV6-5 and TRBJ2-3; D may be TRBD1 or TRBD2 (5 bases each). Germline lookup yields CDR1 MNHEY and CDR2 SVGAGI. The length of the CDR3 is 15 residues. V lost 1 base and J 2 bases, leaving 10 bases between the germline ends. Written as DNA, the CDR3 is TGTGCCAGCAGTTACTGGGGGAAATACACAGATACGCAGTATTTT. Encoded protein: CASSYWGKYTDTQYF.

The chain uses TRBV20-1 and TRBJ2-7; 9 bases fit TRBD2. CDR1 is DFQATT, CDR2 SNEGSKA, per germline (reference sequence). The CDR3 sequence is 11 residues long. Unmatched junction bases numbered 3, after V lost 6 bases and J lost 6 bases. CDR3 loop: CSAGAGGEQYF. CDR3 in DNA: TGCAGTGCCGGAGCGGGGGGCGAGCAGTACTTC.

CDR3 nucleotide sequence: TGTGCCAGCAGCCCACAGGGGGCTCCAGGGACCCAGTACTTC. Its protein is CASSPQGAPGTQYF. The gene calls are TRBV11-3 and TRBJ2-5, with 9 bases aligning to TRBD1. Germline values: CDR1 SGHNT, CDR2 YENEEA. V trimming: 5 bases; J trimming: 7 bases; junction bases outside the gene matches: 8. The CDR3 contains 14 residues. Variable domain in full (rest from reference TRBV11-3 and TRBJ2-5): EAGVVQSPRYKIIEKKQPVAFWCNPISGHNTLYWYLQNLGQGPELLIRYENEEAVDDSQLPKDRFSAERLKGVDSTLKIQPAELGDSAVYLCASSPQGAPGTQYFGPGTRLLVL.

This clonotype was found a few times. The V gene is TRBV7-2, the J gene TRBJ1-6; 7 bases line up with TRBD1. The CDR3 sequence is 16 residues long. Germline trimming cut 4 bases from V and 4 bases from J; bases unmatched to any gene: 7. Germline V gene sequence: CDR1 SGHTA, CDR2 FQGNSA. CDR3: CASSSQTRGYNSPLHF. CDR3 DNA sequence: TGTGCCAGCAGCTCCCAGACCAGGGGGTATAATTCACCCCTCCACTTT.

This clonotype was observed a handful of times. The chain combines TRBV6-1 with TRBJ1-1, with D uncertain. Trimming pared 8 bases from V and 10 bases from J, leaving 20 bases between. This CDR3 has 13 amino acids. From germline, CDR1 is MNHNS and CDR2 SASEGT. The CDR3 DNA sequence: TGTGCCAGCGGTTCCACGAAGGGAGCAGGAGCTTTCTTT. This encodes CASGSTKGAGAFF.

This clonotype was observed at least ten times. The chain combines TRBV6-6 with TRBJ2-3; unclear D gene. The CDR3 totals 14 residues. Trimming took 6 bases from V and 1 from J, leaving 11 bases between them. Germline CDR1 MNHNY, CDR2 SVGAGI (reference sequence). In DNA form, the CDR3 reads TGTGCCAGCAGACCCCCCCGGGGCACAGATACGCAGTATTTT. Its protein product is CASRPPRGTDTQYF.

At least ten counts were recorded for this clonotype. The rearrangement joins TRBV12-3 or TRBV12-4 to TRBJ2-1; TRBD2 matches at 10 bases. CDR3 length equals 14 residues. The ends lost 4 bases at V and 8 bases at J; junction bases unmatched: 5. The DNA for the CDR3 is TGTGCCAGCAGTTCTAGCGGGGGCTGGGATGAGCAGTTCTTC. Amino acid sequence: CASSSSGGWDEQFF.

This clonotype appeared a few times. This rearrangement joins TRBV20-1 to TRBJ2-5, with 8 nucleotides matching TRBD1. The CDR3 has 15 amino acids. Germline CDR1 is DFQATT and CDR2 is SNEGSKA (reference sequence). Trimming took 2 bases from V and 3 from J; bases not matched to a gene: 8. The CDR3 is CSARNPGTGEETQYF. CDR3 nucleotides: TGCAGTGCTAGAAATCCCGGGACAGGAGAAGAGACCCAGTACTTC.

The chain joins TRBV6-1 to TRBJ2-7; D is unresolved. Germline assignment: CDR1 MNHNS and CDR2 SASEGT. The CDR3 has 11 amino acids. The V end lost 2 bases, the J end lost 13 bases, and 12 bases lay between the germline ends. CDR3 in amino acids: CASSELLAAYF. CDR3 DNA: TGTGCCAGCAGTGAACTCCTTGCGGCCTACTTC.

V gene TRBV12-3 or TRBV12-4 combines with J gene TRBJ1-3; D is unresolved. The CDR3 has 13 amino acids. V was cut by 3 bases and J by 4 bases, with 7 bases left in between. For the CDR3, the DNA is TGTGCCAGCAGTTTGAATGTCGGAAACACCATATATTTT. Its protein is CASSLNVGNTIYF.

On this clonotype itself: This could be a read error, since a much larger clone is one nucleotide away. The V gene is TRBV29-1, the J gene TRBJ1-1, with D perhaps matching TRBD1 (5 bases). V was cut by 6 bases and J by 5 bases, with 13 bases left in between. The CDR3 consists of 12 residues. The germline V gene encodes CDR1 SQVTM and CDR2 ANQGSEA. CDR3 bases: TGCAGCGTATCGTCGGGGGAGACTGAAGCTTTCTTT. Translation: CSVSSGETEAFF.

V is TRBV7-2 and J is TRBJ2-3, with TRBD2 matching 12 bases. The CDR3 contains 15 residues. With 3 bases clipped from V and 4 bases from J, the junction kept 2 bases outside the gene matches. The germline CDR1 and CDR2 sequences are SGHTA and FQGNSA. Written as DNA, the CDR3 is TGTGCCAGCAGCTTCGGACTAGCGGGGCCAGATACGCAGTATTTT. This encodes CASSFGLAGPDTQYF.

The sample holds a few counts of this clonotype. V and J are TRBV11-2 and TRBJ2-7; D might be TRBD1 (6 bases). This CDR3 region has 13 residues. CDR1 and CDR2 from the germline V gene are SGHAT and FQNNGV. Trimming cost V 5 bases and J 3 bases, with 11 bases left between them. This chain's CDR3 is CASSPRTVYEQYF. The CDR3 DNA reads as TGTGCCAGCAGCCCCCGGACAGTCTACGAGCAGTACTTC.

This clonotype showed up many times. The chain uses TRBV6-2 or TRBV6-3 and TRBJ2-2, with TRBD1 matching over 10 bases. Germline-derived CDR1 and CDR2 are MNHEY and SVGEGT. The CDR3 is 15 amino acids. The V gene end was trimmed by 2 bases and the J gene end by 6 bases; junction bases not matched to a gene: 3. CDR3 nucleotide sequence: TGTGCCAGCAGTTACCGGACAGGGGGACCCGGGGAGCTGTTTTTT. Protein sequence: CASSYRTGGPGELFF.

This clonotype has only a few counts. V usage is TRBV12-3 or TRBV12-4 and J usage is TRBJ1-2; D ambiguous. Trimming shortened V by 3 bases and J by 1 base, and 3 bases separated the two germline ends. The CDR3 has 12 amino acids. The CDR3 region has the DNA TGTGCCAGCAGTTTGGGTAACTATGGCTACACCTTC. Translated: CASSLGNYGYTF.

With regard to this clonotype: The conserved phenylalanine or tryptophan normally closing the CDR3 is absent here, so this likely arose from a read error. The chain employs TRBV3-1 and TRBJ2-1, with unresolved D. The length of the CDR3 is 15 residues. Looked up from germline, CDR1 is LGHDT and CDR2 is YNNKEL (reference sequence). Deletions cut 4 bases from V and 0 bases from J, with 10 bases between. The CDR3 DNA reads TGTGCCAGCAGCCCCTCGAATAGCTCCTACAATGAGCAGTTCTTA. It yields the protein CASSPSNSSYNEQFL.